This T cell receptor (beta chain) was documented in a study of blood T cell repertoires in COVID-19. Background on the study: Material from acute and convalescent COVID-19 was sourced from the United States, Italy and Spain. T cells, B-cell-depleted T cells, or PBMCs provided the cDNA or gDNA that served as material.

Authors' methods: By means of reference gene primer amplification, nucleated cell counts were estimated. Assay used: immunoSEQ multiplex PCR; TCRdb lists only in-frame clones, some missing. D and trimming were read from the DNA, whereas the V and J calls and clone size are those reported in that table. This table holds roughly 200,000 clones, approximately 79% found once. A single count supports this clone. The CDR3 is made up of 16 amino acids. The V gene's germline CDR1 is SGHDT and CDR2 YYEEEE. The V gene end was trimmed by 7 bases and the J gene end by 0 bases; junction bases not matched to a gene: 7.

The receptor comes from a man aged 50-60 years who had recovered from COVID-19. Sequenced: peripheral blood. V gene TRBV5-6 combines with J gene TRBJ2-4; 10 bases align to TRBD2. The CDR3 region has the DNA TGTGCCAGCTCTGATAGCGGGAGGTTAGCCAAAAACATTCAGTACTTC. This sequence encodes CASSDSGRLAKNIQYF.